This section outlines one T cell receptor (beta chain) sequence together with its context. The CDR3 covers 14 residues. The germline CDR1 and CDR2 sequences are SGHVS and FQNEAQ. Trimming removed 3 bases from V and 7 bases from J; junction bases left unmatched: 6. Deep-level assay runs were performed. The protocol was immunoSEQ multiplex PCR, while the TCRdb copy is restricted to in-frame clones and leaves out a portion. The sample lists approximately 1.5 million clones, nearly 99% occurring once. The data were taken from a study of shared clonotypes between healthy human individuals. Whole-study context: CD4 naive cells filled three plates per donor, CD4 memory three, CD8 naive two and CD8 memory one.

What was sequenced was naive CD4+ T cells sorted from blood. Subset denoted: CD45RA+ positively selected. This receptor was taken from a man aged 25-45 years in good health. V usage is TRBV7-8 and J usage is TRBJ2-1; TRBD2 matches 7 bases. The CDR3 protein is CASSLASGPNEQFF. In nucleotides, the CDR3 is TGTGCCAGCAGCTTGGCTAGCGGCCCTAATGAGCAGTTCTTC.